Shown below are 29 T cell receptor beta chains from a single sample sequenced in a study of radiotherapy plus CTLA-4 blockade in lung cancer. This table comes from immunoSEQ multiplex PCR, and its TCRdb copy is limited to in-frame clones, with some not included. Of some 50,000 clones in the sample, approximately 79% were seen once. This sample comprised peripheral blood, obtained from a patient treated with radiotherapy plus ipilimumab. The receptors come from a human donor with non-small cell lung cancer who had stable disease on radiotherapy plus ipilimumab.

Here the CDR3 DNA reads TGTGCCAGCAGCTTGGAGAGAGGGAAAGAGACCCAGTACTTC. This encodes CASSLERGKETQYF. The chain carries TRBV5-6 and TRBJ2-5, with a possible D match to TRBD2 (5 bases). V gave up 0 bases and J gave up 3 bases, with 9 bases separating them. Germline V gene sequence: CDR1 SGHDT, CDR2 YYEEEE. CDR3 size: 14 residues.

The chain combines TRBV7-3 with TRBJ1-2; D is ambiguous. The CDR3 contains 13 residues. V was cut by 3 bases and J by 2 bases, with 7 bases left in between. CDR1 is SGHTA and CDR2 is FQGTGA in the germline V gene. In DNA form, the CDR3 reads TGTGCCAGCAGCTTTGACGGAAACTATGGCTACACCTTC. Translated, it gives CASSFDGNYGYTF. The whole variable domain, filled in from reference TRBV7-3 and TRBJ1-2, reads GAGVSQTPSNKVTEKGKYVELRCDPISGHTALYWYRQSLGQGPEFLIYFQGTGAADDSGLPNDRFFAVRPEGSVSTLKIQRTERGDSAVYLCASSFDGNYGYTFGSGTRLTVV.

CDR3 sequence reads: CVRSLIRGGTGELFF. The CDR3 nucleotides read TGTGTCAGAAGCTTGATCAGGGGCGGCACCGGGGAGCTGTTTTTT. The gene calls are TRBV7-5 and TRBJ2-2; the table's D call, TRBD1, has no DNA check behind it. TRBV7-5 is given as a pseudogene. The CDR3 contains 15 residues.

V gene TRBV5-1 combines with J gene TRBJ2-2; maybe TRBD1 (6 bases). The CDR3 loop spans 15 amino acids. The germline gives CDR1 SGHRS, CDR2 YFSETQ. V lost 4 bases to trimming and J lost 0 bases, with 10 bases between them. CDR3 amino acids: CASSRTATNTGELFF. CDR3 bases: TGCGCCAGCAGCAGGACAGCTACGAACACCGGGGAGCTGTTTTTT.

This clone showed up just a few times. Other DNA sequences in the sample encode the same CDR3. The chain couples TRBV7-2 to TRBJ1-1; D remains unclear. The V gene lost 2 bases and the J gene lost 2 bases, with 6 bases spanning the gap. Germline V gives CDR1 SGHTA, CDR2 FQGNSA. The CDR3 extends over 13 amino acids. The CDR3 nucleotides read TGTGCCAGCAGCTTATGGGTCAACACTGAAGCTTTCTTT. Translating it yields CASSLWVNTEAFF.

The chain recombines TRBV25-1 with TRBJ1-1; no definite D call. The germline CDR1 and CDR2 sequences are MGHDK and SYGVNS. V was trimmed by 2 bases and J by 2 bases, leaving 9 bases between them. The CDR3 extends over 14 amino acids. The CDR3 DNA reads as TGTGCCAGCAGTGAAAATTTTGGTAACACTGAAGCTTTCTTT. Translating it yields CASSENFGNTEAFF.

The rearrangement uses TRBV28 and TRBJ1-4; 9 bases fit TRBD1. The V gene end was trimmed by 2 bases and the J gene end by 3 bases; junction bases not matched to a gene: 7. Germline CDR1 reads MDHEN; CDR2 reads SYDVKM. The CDR3 runs to 17 residues. In DNA form, the CDR3 reads TGTGCCAGCAGTTTAAGACAGGGGGAAGGAGCTAATGAAAAACTGTTTTTT. Translation: CASSLRQGEGANEKLFF.

The chain is built from TRBV5-4 and TRBJ1-2; 8 bases map to TRBD1. CDR1 is SGHNT and CDR2 is YYREEE in the germline V gene (reference sequence). The CDR3 extends over 15 amino acids. Trimming cost V 1 base and J 4 bases; bases outside gene matches: 6. The CDR3: CASSLPGQVVYGYTF. The CDR3 nucleotides read TGTGCCAGCAGCTTGCCGGGACAGGTTGTCTATGGCTACACCTTC.

This clone was counted a few times. V and J are TRBV29-1 and TRBJ2-5, with 8 bases lining up with TRBD2. CDR1 and CDR2 from the germline V gene are SQVTM and ANQGSEA. Losses at the gene ends were 4 bases for V and 5 bases for J; bases not matched to a gene: 6. CDR3 size: 13 residues. The CDR3 region has the DNA TGCAGCGTTGTGGGACTAGTGGGGGAGACCCAGTACTTC. This gives the protein CSVVGLVGETQYF.

V and J are TRBV30 and TRBJ2-3; 13 nucleotides agree with TRBD2. V shed 3 bases, J shed 1 base, and the junction held 7 bases outside the gene matches. The germline gives CDR1 GTSNPN, CDR2 SVGIG (reference sequence). The CDR3 contains 17 residues. The CDR3 nucleotides read TGTGCCTGGAGGGCCGGGACTAGCGGGGCCCGCACAGATACGCAGTATTTT. As protein: CAWRAGTSGARTDTQYF.

This clone was picked up a small number of times. The chain recombines TRBV10-3 with TRBJ1-3, with TRBD1 matching over 9 bases. This CDR3 is built from 14 residues. CDR1 is ENHRY and CDR2 is SYGVKD in the germline V gene. V gave up 6 bases and J gave up 4 bases; unmatched junction bases: 4. The CDR3 here is CAIRPGQGGNTIYF. CDR3 bases: TGTGCCATCAGACCGGGACAGGGAGGAAACACCATATATTTT.

There are a few counts of this clone. The chain couples TRBV6-1 to TRBJ2-3; perhaps TRBD2 as D (6 bases). CDR1 MNHNS and CDR2 SASEGT come from the germline V gene. The length of the CDR3 is 15 residues. Trimming removed 6 bases from V and 2 bases from J, with 15 bases in between. The CDR3: CASRGSGTPTDTQYF. CDR3 DNA sequence: TGTGCCAGCAGGGGTAGCGGAACCCCCACAGATACGCAGTATTTT.

DNA of the CDR3: TGTGCCAGCAGCTTGGGCCCTAACTATGGCTACACCTTC. Translation gives CASSLGPNYGYTF. This rearrangement joins TRBV5-6 to TRBJ1-2, with D unresolved. This CDR3 spans 13 amino acids. Trimming shortened V by 0 bases and J by 0 bases, and 3 bases separated the two germline ends. The germline CDR1 and CDR2 sequences are SGHDT and YYEEEE.

This clone turned up a few times. At one boundary the junction diverges from the germline segment, which might be a read error. The rearrangement uses TRBV5-4 and TRBJ1-4, with TRBD1 identical over 10 bases. The CDR3 has 16 amino acids. The germline CDR1 and CDR2 sequences are SGHNT and YYREEE (reference sequence). CDR3 coding DNA: TGCGCCAGCAGCCAAAACACCGGGACAGGGGATGAAAAACTGTTTTTT. It encodes CASSQNTGTGDEKLFF.

The chain is built from TRBV19 and TRBJ2-5; 8 bases fit TRBD1. This CDR3 is 15 amino acids long. The germline gives CDR1 LNHDA, CDR2 SQIVND (reference sequence). V shed 3 bases and J 2 bases; nucleotides not matched to a gene: 5. The CDR3 sequence: CASSITGGLQETQYF. The CDR3 DNA reads TGTGCCAGTAGTATTACAGGGGGTTTACAAGAGACCCAGTACTTC.

Here the CDR3 reads CASTTQNNYGYTF. DNA of the CDR3: TGTGCCAGTACCACCCAGAATAACTATGGCTACACCTTC. The chain recombines TRBV6-1 with TRBJ1-2; D uncertain. The germline CDR1 and CDR2 sequences are MNHNS and SASEGT. The V end was cut by 9 bases, the J end by 1 base, with 12 bases between. This CDR3 has 13 amino acids.

As DNA, the CDR3 is TGCGCCAGCACCCGGGGGAGCGCTGAAGCTTTCTTT. This codes for CASTRGSAEAFF. The chain employs TRBV10-2 and TRBJ1-1; D perhaps matches TRBD1 (5 bases). This CDR3 has 12 amino acids. Germline lookup yields CDR1 WSHSY and CDR2 SAAADI. V lost 7 bases to trimming and J lost 6 bases, with 12 bases between them.

The CDR3 sequence: CASSGGTNYGYTF. The CDR3 DNA is TGTGCCAGCAGTGGGGGCACCAACTATGGCTACACCTTC. The V and J genes are TRBV6-5 and TRBJ1-2, with TRBD1 as a possible D gene (6 bases). Germline V gene sequence: CDR1 MNHEY, CDR2 SVGAGI. V lost 5 bases and J lost 2, with 9 bases in between. This CDR3 contains 13 residues.

This clone was seen only once. The V call is TRBV5-6, the J call TRBJ2-3, with 7 positions matching TRBD1. V dropped 4 bases and J dropped 10; count of bases not matched to a gene: 9. CDR3 length: 13 residues. Germline CDR1 is SGHDT and CDR2 is YYEEEE. The CDR3 here is CASSTGQLQAQYF. As DNA, the CDR3 is TGTGCCAGCAGCACGGGACAGCTTCAAGCGCAGTATTTT.

The chain uses TRBV18 and TRBJ1-2; D perhaps matches TRBD1 (5 bases). Germline assignment: CDR1 KGHSH and CDR2 LQKENI. Trimming left V 6 bases short and J 2 bases short, with 19 bases between. This CDR3 is 16 amino acids long. The CDR3 region has the DNA TGTGCCAGCTCGTCTACCCGTGCGGGGGGAAACTATGGCTACACCTTC. Its protein product is CASSSTRAGGNYGYTF. The variable domain in full, with the rest retrieved from reference TRBV18 and TRBJ1-2, is NAGVMQNPRHLVRRRGQEARLRCSPMKGHSHVYWYRQLPEEGLKFMVYLQKENIIDESGMPKERFSAEFPKEGPSILRIQQVVRGDSAAYFCASSSTRAGGNYGYTFGSGTRLTVV.

Only a few counts were recorded for this clone. V gene TRBV7-2 combines with J gene TRBJ2-4, with 14 positions matching TRBD2. The CDR3 has 16 residues. The germline V gene encodes CDR1 SGHTA and CDR2 FQGNSA. The J segment lost 9 bases and the V segment lost 5 bases, leaving 9 bases of the junction unmatched. CDR3 amino acids: CASSEGLAGESRIQYF. CDR3 DNA: TGTGCCAGCAGCGAGGGACTAGCGGGGGAGAGTCGCATTCAGTACTTC.

The V gene is TRBV19, the J gene TRBJ1-2, with TRBD1 matching over 10 bases. V lost 5 bases to trimming and J lost 8 bases; unmatched junction nucleotides: 5. The CDR3 spans 13 residues. Germline CDR1 is LNHDA and CDR2 is SQIVND (reference sequence). The CDR3 DNA reads TGTGCCAGTAGTCGGGACAGGGGATACGGCTACACCTTC. Translated: CASSRDRGYGYTF.

In its sample, this clone was seen a few times. DNA of the CDR3: TGTGCCAGCAGCTTAAGGCAGGGGAATAGCAATCAGCCCCAGCATTTT. Encoded protein: CASSLRQGNSNQPQHF. The chain links TRBV7-6 to TRBJ1-5; D is possibly TRBD1 (6 bases). CDR1 is SGHVS, CDR2 FNYEAQ, per germline. CDR3 length equals 16 residues. Trimming pared 2 bases from V and 0 bases from J, leaving 11 bases between.

The chain joins TRBV6-5 to TRBJ1-1, with D perhaps TRBD1 (6 bases). V was clipped by 7 bases and J by 1 base, with 16 bases between them. This CDR3 contains 15 residues. CDR1 MNHEY and CDR2 SVGAGI come from the germline V gene. CDR3 residues: CASTDPRGGNTEAFF. Here the CDR3 DNA reads TGTGCCAGCACCGACCCCAGGGGAGGGAACACTGAAGCTTTCTTT.

The V call is TRBV27, the J call TRBJ2-1; 13 bases are a match to TRBD2. CDR1 and CDR2 (germline): MNHEY, SMNVEV (reference sequence). J lost 3 bases, V lost 5 bases, and 7 bases had no gene match. The CDR3 is made up of 17 amino acids. The CDR3 coding sequence is TGTGCCAGCAGTCCCGGGACTAGCGGGACCCACTACAATGAGCAGTTCTTC. It translates to CASSPGTSGTHYNEQFF.

The chain carries TRBV5-4 and TRBJ1-4; D unresolved. The CDR3 contains 13 residues. Germline V lookup: CDR1 SGHNT, CDR2 YYREEE (reference sequence). The V end was cut by 1 base, the J end by 8 bases, with 9 bases between. The CDR3 reads CASSLTVKEKLFF. The CDR3 DNA is TGTGCCAGCAGCTTGACAGTGAAGGAAAAACTGTTTTTT.

The chain combines TRBV7-8 with TRBJ2-1, with 9 bases lining up with TRBD2. Germline CDR1 and CDR2: SGHVS and FQNEAQ. V lost 4 bases and J lost 4; bases outside the gene matches: 11. The CDR3 consists of 17 residues. CDR3 amino acids: CASSWGTAGGVYNEQFF. In nucleotides, the CDR3 is TGTGCCAGCAGCTGGGGGACAGCGGGAGGAGTTTACAATGAGCAGTTCTTC.

This clone was picked up many times. This chain links TRBV11-2 with TRBJ2-6; D gene uncertain. The ends were cut back, 1 base at V and 2 bases at J, with 6 bases in the middle. Germline V CDR1 and CDR2: SGHAT, FQNNGV. The CDR3 loop spans 15 amino acids. CDR3 residues: CASSLGAAGANVLTF. The CDR3 DNA is TGTGCCAGCAGCTTAGGGGCTGCTGGGGCCAACGTCCTGACTTTC.

V is TRBV13 and J is TRBJ2-7; D remains ambiguous. V gave up 3 bases and J gave up 4 bases, with 7 bases separating them. This CDR3 contains 12 residues. Germline V lookup: CDR1 PRHDT, CDR2 FYEKMQ (reference sequence). CDR3 amino acids: CASSFQSYEQYV. CDR3 in DNA: TGTGCCAGCAGCTTTCAGAGTTACGAGCAGTACGTC.